The present entry profiles one T cell receptor (beta chain) with its context. The source material, RNA transcripts, was used to amplify TCR beta CDR3 regions. The primer set for the first-round RT-PCR of the TCR CDR3 was HTBI. MiXCR, applied by TCRdb to the multiplex PCR reads, yields one record per CDR3 protein. The sample consists of around 690,000 distinct CDR3 sequences, approximately 15% of them appearing once. V trimming: 7 bases; J trimming: 6 bases; junction bases outside the gene matches: 13. The CDR3 loop spans 15 amino acids. Germline CDR1 is LGHDT and CDR2 is YNNKEL (reference sequence). The data originate from a study of T cells in Graves' hyperthyroidism and ophthalmopathy.

This chain links TRBV3-1 with TRBJ2-7; 9 bases fit TRBD1. The receptor was isolated from a man aged 50 to 60 with Graves' hyperthyroidism. The sequenced sample was blood. CDR3 sequence (DNA): TGTGCCAGCACCTCACAGGGGGCACCTCAGGGCGAGCAGTACTTC. Translated: CASTSQGAPQGEQYF.